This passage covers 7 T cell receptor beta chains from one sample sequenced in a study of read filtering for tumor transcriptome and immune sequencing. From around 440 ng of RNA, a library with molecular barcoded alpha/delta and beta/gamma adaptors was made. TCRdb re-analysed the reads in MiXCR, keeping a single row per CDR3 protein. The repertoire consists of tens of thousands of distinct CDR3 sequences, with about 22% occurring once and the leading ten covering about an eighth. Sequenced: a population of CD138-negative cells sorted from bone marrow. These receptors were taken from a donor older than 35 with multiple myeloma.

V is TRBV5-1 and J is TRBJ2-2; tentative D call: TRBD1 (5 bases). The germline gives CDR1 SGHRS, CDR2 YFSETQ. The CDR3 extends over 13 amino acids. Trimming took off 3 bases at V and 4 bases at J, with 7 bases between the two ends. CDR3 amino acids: CASSSDSTGELFF. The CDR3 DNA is TGCGCCAGCAGCTCCGACAGCACCGGGGAGCTGTTTTTT.

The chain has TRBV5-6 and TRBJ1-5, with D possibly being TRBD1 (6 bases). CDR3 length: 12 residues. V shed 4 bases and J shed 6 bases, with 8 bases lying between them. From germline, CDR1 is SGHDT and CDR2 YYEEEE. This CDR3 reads CASSIQGQPQHF. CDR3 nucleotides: TGTGCCAGCAGCATACAGGGTCAGCCCCAGCATTTT. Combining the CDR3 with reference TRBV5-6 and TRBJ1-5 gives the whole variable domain DAGVTQSPTHLIKTRGQQVTLRCSPKSGHDTVSWYQQALGQGPQFIFQYYEEEERQRGNFPDRFSGHQFPNYSSELNVNALLLGDSALYLCASSIQGQPQHFGDGTRLSIL.

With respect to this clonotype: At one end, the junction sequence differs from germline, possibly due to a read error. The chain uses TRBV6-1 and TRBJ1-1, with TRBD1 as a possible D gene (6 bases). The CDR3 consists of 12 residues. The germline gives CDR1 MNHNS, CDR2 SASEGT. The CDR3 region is CASSTGNTEALF. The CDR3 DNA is TGTGCCAGCAGTACAGGGAACACTGAAGCTCTCTTT.

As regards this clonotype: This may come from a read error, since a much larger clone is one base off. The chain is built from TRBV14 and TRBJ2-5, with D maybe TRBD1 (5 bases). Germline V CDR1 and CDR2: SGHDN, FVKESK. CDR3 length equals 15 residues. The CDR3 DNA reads TGTGCCAGCAACGCGATTGACAGCCTCCAAGAGACCCAGCACTTC. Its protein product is CASNAIDSLQETQHF.

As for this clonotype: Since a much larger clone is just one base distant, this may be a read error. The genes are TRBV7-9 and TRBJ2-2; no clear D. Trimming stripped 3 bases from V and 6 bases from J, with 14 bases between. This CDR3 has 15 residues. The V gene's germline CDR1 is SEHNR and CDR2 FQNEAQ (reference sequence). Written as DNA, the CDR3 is TGTGCCAGCAGCTTTGTAGCCGGAGACGCCGGGGAGCTGTTTTTT. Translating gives CASSFVAGDAGELFF.

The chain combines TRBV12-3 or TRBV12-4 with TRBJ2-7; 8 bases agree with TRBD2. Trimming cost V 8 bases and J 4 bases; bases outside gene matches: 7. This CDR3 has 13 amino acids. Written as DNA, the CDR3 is TGTGCCAGCTCGAGCGAGCGGGGGTACGAGCAGTACTTC. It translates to CASSSERGYEQYF.

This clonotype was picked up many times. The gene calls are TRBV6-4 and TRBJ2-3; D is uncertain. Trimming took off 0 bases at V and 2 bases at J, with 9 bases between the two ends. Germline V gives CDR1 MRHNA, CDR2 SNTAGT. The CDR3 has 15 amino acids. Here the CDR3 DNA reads TGTGCCAGCAGTGACTCGACCGGAGACACAGATACGCAGTATTTT. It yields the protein CASSDSTGDTDTQYF.